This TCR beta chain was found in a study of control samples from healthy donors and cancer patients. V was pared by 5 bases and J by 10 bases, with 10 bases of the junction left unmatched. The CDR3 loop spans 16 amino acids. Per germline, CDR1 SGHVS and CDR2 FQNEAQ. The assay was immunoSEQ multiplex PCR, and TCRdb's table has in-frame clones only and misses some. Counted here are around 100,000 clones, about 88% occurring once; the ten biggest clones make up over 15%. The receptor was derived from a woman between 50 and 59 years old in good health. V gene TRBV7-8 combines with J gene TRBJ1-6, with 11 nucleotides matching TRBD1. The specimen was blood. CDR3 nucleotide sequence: TGTGCCAGCAGCCCCCCAGGACAGGGGGCATTCTCACCCCTCCACTTT. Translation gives CASSPPGQGAFSPLHF.